The clone carrying this TCR beta chain came up once. The V end was cut by 1 base, the J end by 4 bases, with 14 bases between. The CDR3 length is 16 residues. Germline CDR1 and CDR2: LNHDA and SQIVND (reference sequence). Clones were sequenced by immunoSEQ multiplex PCR, and TCRdb holds only the in-frame ones, with some missing. The sample shows roughly 350,000 clones, about nine tenths of them seen only once. The sample originates from a study of blood T cell repertoires in COVID-19. Study-level information: PBMCs, B-cell-depleted T cells, or T cells were the source of the cDNA or gDNA that made up the material.

During active infection, Seattle patients enrolled and were then monitored through disease. The chain joins TRBV19 to TRBJ1-5; D is possibly TRBD1 (6 bases). The clonotype was recovered from a woman aged 65 to 85 with COVID-19, enrolled during active disease. Source material: peripheral blood. The DNA of the CDR3 is TGTGCCAGTAGTATAGTAGGGGGGGCCGGGAATCAGCCCCAGCATTTT. It translates to CASSIVGGAGNQPQHF.